A selection of T cell receptor beta chains follows, all from one sample in a study of spatial heterogeneity in lung cancer. TCRdb analysed the 5' RACE reads with MiXCR anew, one entry per CDR3 protein. In the table there are over 15,000 distinct CDR3 sequences, about 9% of which are singletons. The source was PBMCs, collected at follow-up. The receptors were gathered from a male donor with early-stage non-small cell lung cancer. CDR3s include the opening cysteine and the closing phenylalanine or tryptophan. A D gene is named only where the DNA matches it firmly. Some rows have no size entry. The others give once, few or many, or a class for an expanded clone.

j_call d_call v_call clone_size cdr3_nt cdr3_aa
TRBJ2-2 - TRBV4-1 many TGCGCCAGCAGCCAAGTTTGGGTCAGGAACACCGGGGAGCTGTTTTTT CASSQVWVRNTGELFF
TRBJ2-7 - TRBV24-1 many TGTGCCACCAGTGATTCACGGGGGCTGTACGAGCAGTACTTC CATSDSRGLYEQYF
TRBJ1-5 - TRBV10-3 many TGTGCCATCAGTGAGAGGGTGACTCAGCCCCAGCATTTT CAISERVTQPQHF
TRBJ2-3 TRBD2 TRBV7-9 many TGTGCCAGCAGCTTCGCGGACGGGGGGGATACAGATACGCAGTATTTT CASSFADGGDTDTQYF
TRBJ1-1 TRBD1 TRBV10-3 few TGTGCCATCAGTGAGTCCCAGGGGGCAATCACTGAAGCTTTCTTT CAISESQGAITEAFF
TRBJ2-2 - TRBV2 many TGTGCCAGCAAGGCTCTTGGTAACACCGGGGAGCTGTTTTTT CASKALGNTGELFF
TRBJ2-6 - TRBV27 many TGTGCCAGCAGTTTAAACCCTCCTCTCGGGGCCAACGTCCTGACTTTC CASSLNPPLGANVLTF
TRBJ2-5 TRBD1 TRBV2 - TGTGCCAGCAGGTTAGGGACAGGGGGCGGCCAAGAGACCCAGTACTTC CASRLGTGGGQETQYF
TRBJ2-1 - TRBV14 few TGTGCCAGCAGCCCGAGCCCATCGACAGGGAGGTCCTACAATGAGCAGTTCTTC CASSPSPSTGRSYNEQFF
TRBJ2-5 TRBD2 TRBV6-6 - TGTGCCAGCAGAACCGGGACTAGCGGGAGATCAGAGACCCAGTACTTC CASRTGTSGRSETQYF
TRBJ2-1 TRBD1 TRBV5-1 many TGCGCCAGCAGCTCACAGGGGGCAAAATACAATGAGCAGTTCTTC CASSSQGAKYNEQFF
TRBJ2-7 TRBD2 TRBV27 many TGTGCCAGCAGTCTAGCGGGAGGAACCTACGAGCAGTACTTC CASSLAGGTYEQYF
TRBJ2-2 TRBD2 TRBV28 many TGTGCCAGCAGTTTAATGGGACTAGCGGCCGCAAACGGGGAGCTGTTTTTT CASSLMGLAAANGELFF
TRBJ2-1 - TRBV6-4 few TGTGCCAGCAGTGTGAAGGGGGAGGCCTACAATGAGCAGTTCTTC CASSVKGEAYNEQFF
TRBJ2-7 - TRBV4-1 many TGCGCCAGCAGCCTCTCTTCGACCCTGGCCTACGAGCAGTACTTC CASSLSSTLAYEQYF
TRBJ1-1 TRBD1 TRBV5-1 many TGCGCCAGCAGCTCGCGACAGGGAGGTACTGAAGCTTTCTTT CASSSRQGGTEAFF
TRBJ2-7 - TRBV7-9 many TGTGCCAGCAGCTCAGAGGGGCCCAACTACGAGCAGTACTTC CASSSEGPNYEQYF